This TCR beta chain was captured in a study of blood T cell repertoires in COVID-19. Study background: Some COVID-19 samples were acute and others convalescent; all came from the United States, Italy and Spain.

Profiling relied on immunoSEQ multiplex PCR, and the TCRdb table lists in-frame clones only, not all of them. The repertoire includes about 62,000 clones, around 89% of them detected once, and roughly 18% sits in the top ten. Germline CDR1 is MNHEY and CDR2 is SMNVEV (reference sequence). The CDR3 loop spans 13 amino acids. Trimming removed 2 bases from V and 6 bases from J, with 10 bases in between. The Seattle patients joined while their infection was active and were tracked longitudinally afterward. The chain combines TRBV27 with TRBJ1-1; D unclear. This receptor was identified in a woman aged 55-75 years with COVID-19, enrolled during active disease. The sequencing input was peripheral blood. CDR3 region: CASSLSPRSEAFF. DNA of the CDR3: TGTGCCAGCAGTTTAAGCCCACGGTCTGAAGCTTTCTTT.